Below, one TCR beta chain is given with its context. Its antigen is as yet unknown. These data are taken from a study of cytomegalovirus exposure and HLA in healthy donors. Study-level findings and limits: The analysis excluded some indistinguishable V segments, including TRBV6-2 and TRBV6-3. In a later analysis, donors in an Asian-associated ancestry cluster reportedly had fewer N-insertions in productive TCRs than the cohort mean. Cytomegalovirus association was assigned to approximately 160 TCR beta chains. One variant, a missense change in DCLRE1C, was linked in a later analysis to TCR beta V- and J-gene trimming.

In germline, CDR1 is MDHEN, CDR2 SYDVKM. The CDR3 has 12 amino acids. Trimming cost V 4 bases and J 2 bases, with 3 bases left between them. 13 Jbeta primers and 60 Vbeta primers were used for the PCR. The assay was immunoSEQ multiplex PCR, and TCRdb's table has in-frame clones only and misses some. The sample includes tens of thousands of clones, about 75% of them seen just once. Sample: PBMCs. The J gene is TRBJ1-3, the V gene TRBV28, with D hard to call. This TCR was recovered from a female donor in good health and CMV-seronegative. Here the CDR3 reads CASSSAGNTIYF. The CDR3 nucleotides read TGTGCCAGCAGTTCAGCTGGAAACACCATATATTTT.